These 21 T cell receptor beta chains were all obtained from the same sample, sequenced in a study of T cells in tumors after PD-1 blockade. The table came from immunoSEQ multiplex PCR; TCRdb's copy has only in-frame clones and leaves some out. Among more than 45,000 clones listed, around four fifths were seen once. This specimen was PBMCs, taken before anti-PD-1 therapy. The receptor set was obtained from a human donor with advanced basal cell or squamous cell carcinoma (not recorded which).

J is TRBJ1-3 and V is TRBV6-5; D gene unclear. Trimming removed 4 bases at V and 1 base at J, with 8 bases between. The CDR3 has 14 residues. CDR1 and CDR2 from the germline V gene are MNHEY and SVGAGI. The CDR3 nucleotides read TGTGCCAGCAGTTCAGCCCTTTCTGGAAACACCATATATTTT. Protein: CASSSALSGNTIYF.

The chain links TRBV27 to TRBJ1-2, with TRBD1 identical over 7 bases. This CDR3 region has 15 residues. J gave up 8 bases and V 0 bases, and 9 bases lay outside the gene matches. Germline loops: CDR1 MNHEY, CDR2 SMNVEV (reference sequence). The CDR3: CASSLSAGGEGGYTF. As DNA, the CDR3 is TGTGCCAGCAGTTTATCGGCAGGGGGGGAAGGAGGCTACACCTTC.

The chain combines TRBV2 with TRBJ1-1, with D possibly TRBD1 on 6 matching bases. CDR1 is SNHLY, CDR2 FYNNEI, per germline. V lost 6 bases, J lost 1 base, and 9 bases lay in between. The CDR3 contains 13 residues. The CDR3 DNA is TGTGCCAGCAGCTCGGGACAGAACACTGAAGCTTTCTTT. This sequence encodes CASSSGQNTEAFF.

The count of this clone is one. The chain's CDR3 is CSVGQGGPTEAFF. CDR3 coding DNA: TGCAGCGTGGGACAGGGGGGGCCCACTGAAGCTTTCTTT. The chain couples TRBV29-1 to TRBJ1-1; 11 bases are a match to TRBD1. The CDR3 loop spans 13 amino acids. With 6 bases clipped from V and 4 bases from J, the junction kept 4 bases outside the gene matches. CDR1 is SQVTM, CDR2 ANQGSEA, per germline.

V usage is TRBV5-5 and J usage is TRBJ2-1; no definite D call. CDR1 and CDR2 from the germline V gene are SGHKS and YYEKEE (reference sequence). The CDR3 is made up of 11 amino acids. Trimming took off 1 base at V and 10 bases at J, with 6 bases between the two ends. CDR3 nucleotides: TGTGCCAGCAGCTTGTTCGAGGAGCAGTTCTTC. Its protein product is CASSLFEEQFF. The full variable domain, completed using reference TRBV5-5 and TRBJ2-1, is DAGVTQSPTHLIKTRGQQVTLRCSPISGHKSVSWYQQVLGQGPQFIFQYYEKEERGRGNFPDRFSARQFPNYSSELNVNALLLGDSALYLCASSLFEEQFFGPGTRLTVL.

The chain joins TRBV7-6 to TRBJ1-5; 9 nucleotides align to TRBD1. This CDR3 comprises 16 residues. Trimming at V came to 5 bases and at J to 3 bases, leaving 8 bases not matched to a gene. Germline CDR1 is SGHVS and CDR2 is FNYEAQ. CDR3 in amino acids: CASSKTGGNDNQPQHF. Here the CDR3 DNA reads TGTGCCAGCAGCAAGACAGGGGGAAATGACAATCAGCCCCAGCATTTT.

This clone was seen once. The rearrangement links TRBV5-6 to TRBJ2-7, with D perhaps matching TRBD2 (5 bases). Trimming removed 3 bases at V and 6 bases at J, with 16 bases between. The CDR3 is 14 amino acids. The V gene's germline CDR1 is SGHDT and CDR2 YYEEEE. The CDR3 spells CASSSWERRLEQYF. The CDR3 coding sequence is TGTGCCAGCAGCTCTTGGGAGCGGCGGCTCGAGCAGTACTTC.

This chain uses TRBV11-1 with TRBJ2-2, with 9 bases that match TRBD1. The germline gives CDR1 SGHAT, CDR2 FQDESV (reference sequence). The CDR3 contains 16 residues. Trimming cost V 4 bases and J 4 bases; bases outside gene matches: 7. DNA of the CDR3: TGTGCCAGCAGCTGGCTTACAGGGGGCGCCACCGGGGAGCTGTTTTTT. This gives the protein CASSWLTGGATGELFF.

By share, this clone counts as medium-sized. The chain joins TRBV7-9 to TRBJ2-2; 7 bases map to TRBD2. This CDR3 spans 14 amino acids. Germline CDR1 and CDR2: SEHNR and FQNEAQ (reference sequence). V gave up 11 bases and J gave up 0 bases; unmatched junction bases: 6. The CDR3 sequence: CAFPGLANTGELFF. CDR3 in DNA: TGTGCCTTTCCCGGACTAGCGAACACCGGGGAGCTGTTTTTT.

The chain recombines TRBV5-1 with TRBJ2-7; no reliable D call. V lost 2 bases and J lost 3, with 9 bases in between. Germline V gene lookup returns CDR1 SGHRS and CDR2 YFSETQ. The CDR3 consists of 13 residues. CDR3 nucleotides: TGCGCCAGCAGCTTCACGGGCGACTACGAGCAGTACTTC. Protein sequence: CASSFTGDYEQYF.

V usage is TRBV5-1 and J usage is TRBJ2-3; 10 bases map to TRBD2. Looked up from germline, CDR1 is SGHRS and CDR2 is YFSETQ. With V trimmed by 0 bases and J by 3 bases, 10 bases remained unmatched. CDR3 length: 18 residues. The CDR3 spells CASSLEGASGSGTDTQYF. The CDR3 DNA follows: TGCGCCAGCAGCTTGGAGGGTGCTAGCGGGAGCGGAACAGATACGCAGTATTTT.

This chain uses TRBV18 with TRBJ1-5; TRBD1 is a possible D gene (5 bases). The CDR3 contains 16 residues. With 3 bases removed from V and 0 bases from J, the gap between germline ends came to 12 bases. Germline V gene sequence: CDR1 KGHSH, CDR2 LQKENI. The CDR3 protein is CASSPTGRYSNQPQHF. The DNA of the CDR3 is TGTGCCAGCTCACCTACAGGACGCTATAGCAATCAGCCCCAGCATTTT.

This clone was seen many times. The rearrangement joins TRBV4-1 to TRBJ1-2, with 9 positions matching TRBD1. Looked up from germline, CDR1 is MGHRA and CDR2 is YSYEKL. The CDR3 is 14 amino acids. With V trimmed by 4 bases and J by 6 bases, 6 bases remained unmatched. The CDR3 sequence: CASSPGQGLDGYTF. Written as DNA, the CDR3 is TGCGCCAGCAGCCCGGGACAGGGTTTAGATGGCTACACCTTC.

This chain uses TRBV6-2 or TRBV6-3 with TRBJ2-1; D might be TRBD1 (5 bases). V lost 4 bases to trimming and J lost 9 bases, with 19 bases between them. CDR3 size: 15 residues. Germline CDR1 and CDR2: MNHEY and SVGEGT. The DNA of the CDR3 is TGTGCCAGCAGTTTGACTCCCTCCATGGGGCTTGAGCAGTTCTTC. This codes for CASSLTPSMGLEQFF.

This clone was recorded only once. The rearrangement joins TRBV18 to TRBJ2-5; D is unresolved. V lost 4 bases to trimming and J lost 2 bases, with 2 bases between them. CDR3 length: 11 amino acids. Germline CDR1 is KGHSH and CDR2 is LQKENI. This chain's CDR3 is CASSQQETQYF. The CDR3, as DNA: TGTGCCAGCTCACAACAAGAGACCCAGTACTTC.

The chain combines TRBV28 with TRBJ1-1; possible D gene TRBD1, 5 bases. Germline CDR1 is MDHEN and CDR2 is SYDVKM. The CDR3 runs 15 residues. Trimming removed 3 bases from V and 1 base from J, with 12 bases in between. The DNA for the CDR3 is TGTGCCAGCAGTTTGCCCCTGACAGCGAACACTGAAGCTTTCTTT. Protein sequence: CASSLPLTANTEAFF.

The chain links TRBV20-1 to TRBJ1-1; D is unclear. V was clipped by 7 bases and J by 5 bases, with 11 bases between them. The CDR3 contains 11 residues. CDR1 is DFQATT and CDR2 is SNEGSKA in the germline V gene (reference sequence). The CDR3 spells CSGRQETEAFF. CDR3 in DNA: TGCAGTGGTCGTCAGGAAACTGAAGCTTTCTTT.

This chain uses TRBV5-4 with TRBJ2-5, with 7 bases lining up with TRBD2. This CDR3 has 14 residues. Germline lookup yields CDR1 SGHNT and CDR2 YYREEE (reference sequence). The junction had 5 bases not matched to a gene; V was cut back by 5 bases and J by 1 base. The CDR3 DNA reads TGTGCCAGCAGGCTCCGGGGGGTCCAAGAGACCCAGTACTTC. Its protein is CASRLRGVQETQYF.

This clone was picked up one time. This chain connects TRBV2 to TRBJ1-4; D remains unclear. The CDR3 length is 12 residues. Looked up from germline, CDR1 is SNHLY and CDR2 is FYNNEI. Trimming removed 6 bases from V and 8 bases from J, with 10 bases in between. CDR3 sequence reads: CASRVGREKLFF. CDR3 bases: TGTGCCAGCAGAGTGGGAAGGGAAAAACTGTTTTTT.

This chain joins TRBV7-3 and TRBJ1-6; no firm D call. V lost 1 base and J 7 bases, leaving 8 bases between the germline ends. The germline V gene encodes CDR1 SGHTA and CDR2 FQGTGA. The CDR3 totals 14 residues. The CDR3: CASSLSRWNSPLHF. The CDR3 DNA sequence: TGTGCCAGCAGCTTAAGCCGCTGGAATTCACCCCTCCACTTT.

This clone was counted a single time. The rearrangement joins TRBV15 to TRBJ2-7, with 7 bases matching TRBD2. V trimming: 1 base; J trimming: 4 bases; junction bases outside the gene matches: 4. The CDR3 is made up of 14 amino acids. Germline loops: CDR1 LNHNV, CDR2 YYDKDF (reference sequence). The CDR3 bases are TGTGCCACCAGCAGAGGAGTACTAGCGTACGAGCAGTACTTC. Amino acid sequence: CATSRGVLAYEQYF.